The 15 T cell receptor beta chains below were found in one sample sequenced in a study of shared clonotypes between healthy human individuals. Generated by immunoSEQ multiplex PCR, the TCRdb table keeps only in-frame clones and is missing some. The repertoire consists of 600,000 to 800,000 clones, with just under 75% occurring once and the leading ten covering under 2%. The sample comprised memory CD4+ T cells sorted from blood. The subset is: CD45RA-negative fraction. Source of these receptors: a woman aged 30 to 39 in good health.

The chain joins TRBV4-1 to TRBJ2-2, with D perhaps TRBD1 (5 bases). Trimming stripped 1 base from V and 0 bases from J, with 18 bases between. Germline V CDR1 and CDR2: MGHRA, YSYEKL. This CDR3 is built from 19 residues. The CDR3 spells CASSQGPLGEAPNTGELFF. CDR3 DNA sequence: TGCGCCAGCAGCCAAGGGCCTCTAGGGGAAGCCCCGAACACCGGGGAGCTGTTTTTT.

This clone was seen a handful of times. J is TRBJ2-2 and V is TRBV5-1; 9 bases map to TRBD1. With V trimmed by 5 bases and J by 3 bases, 5 bases remained unmatched. Germline V gene lookup returns CDR1 SGHRS and CDR2 YFSETQ. This CDR3 is built from 15 residues. The DNA of the CDR3 is TGCGCCAGCAGAATAGGGGACAGGGACACCGGGGAGCTGTTTTTT. Translated, it gives CASRIGDRDTGELFF.

The chain has TRBV6-6 and TRBJ2-1; D remains ambiguous. The CDR3 is 15 residues long. Trimming removed 7 bases at V and 0 bases at J, with 13 bases between. Germline V gene lookup returns CDR1 MNHNY and CDR2 SVGAGI (reference sequence). The CDR3 nucleotides are TGTGCCAGCAATAGGCAATTGGGCTCCTACAATGAGCAGTTCTTC. Its translation is CASNRQLGSYNEQFF.

The chain is built from TRBV11-3 and TRBJ2-1, with 7 bases matching TRBD2. The CDR3 is 15 amino acids. V shed 6 bases and J 2 bases; nucleotides not matched to a gene: 7. Germline lookup yields CDR1 SGHNT and CDR2 YENEEA. CDR3 in amino acids: CASRSRAGAYNEQFF. As DNA, the CDR3 is TGTGCCAGCAGGAGTCGGGCGGGAGCCTACAATGAGCAGTTCTTC.

The chain combines TRBV14 with TRBJ1-2; 10 positions match TRBD1. V was pared by 4 bases and J by 4 bases, with 3 bases of the junction left unmatched. CDR3 length equals 14 residues. Per the germline V gene, CDR1 is SGHDN and CDR2 is FVKESK. The CDR3 DNA sequence: TGTGCCAGCAGCCGATGGACAGGGGGCTATGGCTACACCTTC. Translating it yields CASSRWTGGYGYTF.

This clone was seen just once. This chain joins TRBV4-1 and TRBJ1-4; D uncertain. The germline gives CDR1 MGHRA, CDR2 YSYEKL. V shed 0 bases and J shed 0 bases, with 8 bases lying between them. This CDR3 comprises 16 residues. The CDR3 DNA is TGCGCCAGCAGCCAAGATCGGGTTGCAACTAATGAAAAACTGTTTTTT. Protein product: CASSQDRVATNEKLFF.

Only a few counts were recorded for this clone. The chain recombines TRBV21-1 with TRBJ2-7; the DNA was not compared with TRBD2, the D call given in the table. TRBV21-1 represents a pseudogene. The CDR3 length is 16 residues. The DNA of the CDR3 is TGTGCCAGCAGTAGTGGGGCTAGCGGGAGGGACTACGAGCAGTACTTC. Protein sequence: CASSSGASGRDYEQYF.

V gene TRBV27 combines with J gene TRBJ1-1; D remains unclear. CDR1 is MNHEY, CDR2 SMNVEV, per germline (reference sequence). The CDR3 runs 12 residues. Trimming cost V 6 bases and J 1 base, with 6 bases left between them. Written as DNA, the CDR3 is TGTGCCAGCAGCGAGAGGAACACTGAAGCTTTCTTT. It specifies CASSERNTEAFF.

The gene calls are TRBV18 and TRBJ2-1; TRBD2 matches at 7 bases. Germline V CDR1 and CDR2: KGHSH, LQKENI. The CDR3 has 15 amino acids. V lost 3 bases to trimming and J lost 5 bases; unmatched junction nucleotides: 7. CDR3: CASSPGLGDHNEQFF. Written as DNA, the CDR3 is TGTGCCAGCTCACCTGGACTAGGGGATCACAATGAGCAGTTCTTC.

V usage is TRBV19 and J usage is TRBJ2-6; TRBD2 matches at 10 bases. The CDR3 consists of 16 residues. Unmatched junction bases numbered 4, after V lost 7 bases and J lost 1 base. CDR1 LNHDA and CDR2 SQIVND come from the germline V gene (reference sequence). The CDR3 region has the DNA TGTGCCAGTACTAGCGGGAGAAAATCTGGGGCCAACGTCCTGACTTTC. Its protein product is CASTSGRKSGANVLTF. Complete variable domain (other parts from reference TRBV19 and TRBJ2-6): DGGITQSPKYLFRKEGQNVTLSCEQNLNHDAMYWYRQDPGQGLRLIYYSQIVNDFQKGDIAEGYSVSREKKESFPLTVTSAQKNPTAFYLCASTSGRKSGANVLTFGAGSRLTVL.

This clone was picked up one time. This clone may be a read error of a much larger clone one base away. Other DNA sequences in this specimen translate into the identical CDR3. V is TRBV5-1 and J is TRBJ1-1; TRBD1 is a possible D gene (5 bases). The germline V gene encodes CDR1 SGHRS and CDR2 YFSETQ. V gave up 4 bases and J gave up 1 base, with 8 bases separating them. The CDR3 extends over 13 amino acids. DNA for the CDR3: TGCGCCAGCAGCCGCCAGGGGAACACTGAAGCTTTCTTT. Protein: CASSRQGNTEAFF. Combining the CDR3 with reference TRBV5-1 and TRBJ1-1 gives the whole variable domain KAGVTQTPRYLIKTRGQQVTLSCSPISGHRSVSWYQQTPGQGLQFLFEYFSETQRNKGNFPGRFSGRQFSNSRSEMNVSTLELGDSALYLCASSRQGNTEAFFGQGTRLTVV.

The chain uses TRBV5-1 and TRBJ2-5; D is uncertain. Trimming cost V 1 base and J 5 bases, with 9 bases left between them. Per the germline V gene, CDR1 is SGHRS and CDR2 is YFSETQ. This CDR3 spans 13 amino acids. The CDR3 sequence is CASSLTGLETQYF. The DNA for the CDR3 is TGCGCCAGCAGCTTGACTGGCCTGGAGACCCAGTACTTC.

V and J are TRBV30 and TRBJ1-5; D might be TRBD1 (5 bases). CDR1 is GTSNPN, CDR2 SVGIG, per germline (reference sequence). The CDR3 length is 13 residues. With 1 base removed from V and 4 bases from J, the gap between germline ends came to 8 bases. The CDR3 nucleotides are TGTGCCTGGAGTGCCCAGGGAAATCAGCCCCAGCATTTT. It is translated as CAWSAQGNQPQHF. Looking up the rest from reference TRBV30 and TRBJ1-5 gives the full variable domain: SQTIHQWPATLVQPVGSPLSLECTVEGTSNPNLYWYRQAAGRGLQLLFYSVGIGQISSEVPQNLSASRPQDRQFILSSKKLLLSDSGFYLCAWSAQGNQPQHFGDGTRLSIL.

The chain carries TRBV28 and TRBJ2-6, with unresolved D. The CDR3 contains 14 residues. Germline V lookup: CDR1 MDHEN, CDR2 SYDVKM. V lost 5 bases, J lost 2 bases, and 7 bases lay in between. In DNA form, the CDR3 reads TGTGCCAGCAGTGAGGCGGCTGGGGCCAACGTCCTGACTTTC. Protein sequence: CASSEAAGANVLTF.

J is TRBJ1-1 and V is TRBV28; D is unclear. The length of the CDR3 is 15 residues. With 3 bases removed from V and 1 base from J, the gap between germline ends came to 12 bases. Germline V gene lookup returns CDR1 MDHEN and CDR2 SYDVKM. The CDR3 bases are TGTGCCAGCAGTTTCAGAGCCCGAGCGAACACTGAAGCTTTCTTT. Translation gives CASSFRARANTEAFF.